Here is one T cell receptor (beta chain) with its context. The target antigen is unknown. The PCR was carried out with 60 Vbeta primers and 13 Jbeta primers. Produced via immunoSEQ multiplex PCR; TCRdb's table is partial and in-frame only. Of a few hundred thousand clones in the sample, more than 60% were seen once. This sample was taken from a study of cytomegalovirus exposure and HLA in healthy donors. Whole-study findings and limits: TCR beta sequences numbering roughly 16,000 were associated with HLA alleles at 0.05 false discovery rate in a later analysis. Later analysis identified a missense DCLRE1C variant that was linked to TCR beta V- and J-gene trimming. Later on, an analysis found that several of the most significant clusters appeared to be linked to common viral pathogens, which included parvovirus B19.

The ends were cut back, 4 bases at V and 1 base at J, with 7 bases in the middle. Germline V gives CDR1 LNHNV, CDR2 YYDKDF (reference sequence). The CDR3 loop spans 13 amino acids. This receptor was taken from a woman in her twenties or thirties in good health and CMV-seronegative. The chain combines TRBV15 with TRBJ2-5; no definite D call. Material for sequencing was PBMCs. CDR3 in amino acids: CATSKDFQETQYF. The DNA for the CDR3 is TGTGCCACCAGCAAAGACTTCCAAGAGACCCAGTACTTC.